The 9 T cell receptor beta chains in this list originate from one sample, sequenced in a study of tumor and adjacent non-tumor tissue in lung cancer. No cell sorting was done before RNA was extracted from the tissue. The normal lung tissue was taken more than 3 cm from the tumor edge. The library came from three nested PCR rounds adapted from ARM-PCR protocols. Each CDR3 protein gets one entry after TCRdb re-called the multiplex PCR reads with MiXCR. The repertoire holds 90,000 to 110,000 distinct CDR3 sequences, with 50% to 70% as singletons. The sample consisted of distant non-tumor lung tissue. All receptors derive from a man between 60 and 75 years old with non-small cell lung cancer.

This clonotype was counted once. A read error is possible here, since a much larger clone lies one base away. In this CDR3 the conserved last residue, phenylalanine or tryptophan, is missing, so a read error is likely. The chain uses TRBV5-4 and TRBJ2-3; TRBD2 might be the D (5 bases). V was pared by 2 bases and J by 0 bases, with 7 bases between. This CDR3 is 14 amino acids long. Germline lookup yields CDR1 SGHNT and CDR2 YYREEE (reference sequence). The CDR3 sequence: CASSLSGSTDTQYL. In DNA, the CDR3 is TGTGCCAGCAGCTTAAGCGGAAGCACAGATACGCAGTATCTT.

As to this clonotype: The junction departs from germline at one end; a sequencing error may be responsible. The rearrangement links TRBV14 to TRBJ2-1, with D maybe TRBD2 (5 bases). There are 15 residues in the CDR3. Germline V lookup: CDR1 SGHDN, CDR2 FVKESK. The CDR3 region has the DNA TGTGCCAACAGCCAAAGGCTAGCCTACTACAATGAGCAGTTCTTC. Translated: CANSQRLAYYNEQFF.

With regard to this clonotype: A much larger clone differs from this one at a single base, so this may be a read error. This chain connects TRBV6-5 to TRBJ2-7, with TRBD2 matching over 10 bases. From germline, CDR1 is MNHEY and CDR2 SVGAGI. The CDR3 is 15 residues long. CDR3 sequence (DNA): TGTGCCAGCAGTTCTACTGGGACTAGCGACTACGGGCAGTACTTC. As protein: CASSSTGTSDYGQYF.

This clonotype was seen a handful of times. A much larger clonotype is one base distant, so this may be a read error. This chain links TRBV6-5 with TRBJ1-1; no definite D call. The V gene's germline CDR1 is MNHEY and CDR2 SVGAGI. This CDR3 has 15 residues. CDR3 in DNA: TGTGCCAACAGTTACTCGAGATGGGGAGGGATTGAAGCTTTCTTT. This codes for CANSYSRWGGIEAFF.

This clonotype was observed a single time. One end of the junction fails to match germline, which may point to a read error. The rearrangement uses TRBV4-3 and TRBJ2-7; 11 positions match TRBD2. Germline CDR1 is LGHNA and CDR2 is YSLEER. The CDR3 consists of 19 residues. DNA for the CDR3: TGCACCAGCAGCCAAGAATGGGGGAGTAGCGGGAGGGCCGGGTACGAGCAGTACTTC. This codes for CTSSQEWGSSGRAGYEQYF.

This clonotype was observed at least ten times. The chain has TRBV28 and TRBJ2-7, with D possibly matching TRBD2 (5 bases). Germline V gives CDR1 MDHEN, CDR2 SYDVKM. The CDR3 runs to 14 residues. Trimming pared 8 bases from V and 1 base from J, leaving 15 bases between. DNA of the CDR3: TGTGCCAGCTCCTCGGGGATAGAGTCCTACGAGCAGTACTTC. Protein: CASSSGIESYEQYF.

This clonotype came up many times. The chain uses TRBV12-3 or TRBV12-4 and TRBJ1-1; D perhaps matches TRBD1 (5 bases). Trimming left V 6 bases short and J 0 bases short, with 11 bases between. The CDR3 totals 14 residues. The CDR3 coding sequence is TGTGCCAGCAGCCAAACGACAGTGAACACTGAAGCTTTCTTT. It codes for CASSQTTVNTEAFF.

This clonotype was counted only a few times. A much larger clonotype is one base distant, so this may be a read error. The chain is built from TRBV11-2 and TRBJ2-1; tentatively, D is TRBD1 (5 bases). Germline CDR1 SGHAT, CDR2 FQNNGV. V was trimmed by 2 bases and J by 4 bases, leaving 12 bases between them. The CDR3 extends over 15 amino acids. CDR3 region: CASSLCGRTYNEQFF. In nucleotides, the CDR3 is TGTGCCAGCAGCTTATGTGGCAGGACATACAATGAGCAGTTCTTC.

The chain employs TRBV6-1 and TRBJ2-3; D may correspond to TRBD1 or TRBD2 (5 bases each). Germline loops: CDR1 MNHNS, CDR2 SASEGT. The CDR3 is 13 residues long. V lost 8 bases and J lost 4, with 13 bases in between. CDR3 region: CASRDDFADTQYF. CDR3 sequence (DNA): TGTGCCAGCCGGGACGACTTCGCAGATACGCAGTATTTT.